Shown below are 10 T cell receptor beta chains from a single sample sequenced in a study of T cell changes during pregnancy in multiple sclerosis. TCRdb's table, derived via immunoSEQ multiplex PCR, lists solely in-frame clones and lacks some. The table records around 81,000 clones, around 90% of them present only once. The specimen was peripheral blood, collected after pregnancy. These receptors were taken from a female donor in good health, enrolled as a control in a pregnancy study.

The CDR3 DNA reads TGTGCCAGCAGTTTCGGACAAACGAGTGAGCAGTTCTTC. This codes for CASSFGQTSEQFF. The gene calls are TRBV27 and TRBJ2-1; D may be TRBD1 (5 bases). V was shortened by 3 bases and J by 9 bases, with 12 bases between the two germline ends. This CDR3 has 13 residues. Germline loops: CDR1 MNHEY, CDR2 SMNVEV (reference sequence).

In its sample, this clone was seen once. The chain is built from TRBV7-6 and TRBJ1-6, with 10 bases that match TRBD1. The germline V gene encodes CDR1 SGHVS and CDR2 FNYEAQ. The CDR3 loop spans 15 amino acids. The trim removed 0 bases at V and 8 bases at J, leaving 1 base unmatched. The CDR3 region has the DNA TGTGCCAGCAGCTTAGCCGGGACAGGGGATTCACCCCTCCACTTT. Amino acid sequence: CASSLAGTGDSPLHF.

The chain couples TRBV18 to TRBJ2-5, with TRBD1 matching 7 bases. Germline lookup yields CDR1 KGHSH and CDR2 LQKENI. This CDR3 contains 13 residues. Germline trimming cut 6 bases from V and 0 bases from J; bases unmatched to any gene: 1. The CDR3 sequence is CASSGQHQETQYF. Here the CDR3 DNA reads TGTGCCAGCTCGGGACAGCACCAAGAGACCCAGTACTTC.

The chain combines TRBV7-7 with TRBJ2-1; 9 bases are a match to TRBD2. The J segment lost 7 bases and the V segment lost 0 bases, leaving 4 bases of the junction unmatched. The CDR3 covers 15 residues. Germline CDR1 is SSHAT and CDR2 is FNYEAQ (reference sequence). The CDR3 coding sequence is TGTGCCAGCAGCTTAGCGAGCGGGGGGCCTAATGAGCAGTTCTTC. Protein: CASSLASGGPNEQFF.

The chain recombines TRBV5-6 with TRBJ1-5; 10 nucleotides align to TRBD1. CDR1 and CDR2 from the germline V gene are SGHDT and YYEEEE. J lost 4 bases, V lost 4 bases, and 5 bases had no gene match. The length of the CDR3 is 15 residues. The CDR3 region is CASSAWTGGNQPQHF. The CDR3 coding sequence is TGTGCCAGCAGCGCCTGGACAGGGGGTAATCAGCCCCAGCATTTT.

The rearrangement uses TRBV2 and TRBJ2-5; D might be TRBD1 (6 bases). The V gene's germline CDR1 is SNHLY and CDR2 FYNNEI. CDR3 size: 15 residues. Trimming pared 6 bases from V and 2 bases from J, leaving 16 bases between. CDR3 in DNA: TGTGCCAGCAGACTAGAAGGGACACCTCAAGAGACCCAGTACTTC. This translates into CASRLEGTPQETQYF. Looking up the rest from reference TRBV2 and TRBJ2-5 gives the full variable domain: EPEVTQTPSHQVTQMGQEVILRCVPISNHLYFYWYRQILGQKVEFLVSFYNNEISEKSEIFDDQFSVERPDGSNFTLKIRSTKLEDSAMYFCASRLEGTPQETQYFGPGTRLLVL.

The chain joins TRBV5-1 to TRBJ2-3; 7 bases are a match to TRBD2. Germline CDR1 SGHRS, CDR2 YFSETQ. The CDR3 has 14 residues. Trimming took 2 bases from V and 4 from J; bases not matched to a gene: 4. The chain's CDR3 is CASSLRGRSDTQYF. CDR3 coding DNA: TGCGCCAGCAGCTTACGCGGGAGATCAGATACGCAGTATTTT.

This chain connects TRBV7-9 to TRBJ2-1, with 7 bases that match TRBD2. V shed 5 bases, J shed 0 bases, and the junction held 4 bases outside the gene matches. Germline CDR1 is SEHNR and CDR2 is FQNEAQ (reference sequence). CDR3 length: 15 amino acids. CDR3 sequence: CASSTSARSYNEQFF. The CDR3 coding sequence is TGTGCCAGCAGCACTAGCGCCCGCTCCTACAATGAGCAGTTCTTC.

Here the CDR3 DNA reads TGTGCCAGCAGCCCATCGGTAGCGGAAGAGACCCAGTACTTC. As protein: CASSPSVAEETQYF. V and J are TRBV9 and TRBJ2-5, with a tentative D call TRBD2 (6 bases). CDR1 and CDR2 (germline): SGDLS, YYNGEE. This CDR3 has 14 residues. Trimming shortened V by 4 bases and J by 3 bases, and 13 bases separated the two germline ends.

The CDR3 DNA reads TGCGCCAGCAGCAGTGTTAACGAACGACAGTACGAGCAGTACTTC. Its protein product is CASSSVNERQYEQYF. The gene calls are TRBV5-1 and TRBJ2-7; TRBD1 might be the D (5 bases). The CDR3 spans 15 residues. Per germline, CDR1 SGHRS and CDR2 YFSETQ. V lost 4 bases to trimming and J lost 4 bases, with 18 bases between them.